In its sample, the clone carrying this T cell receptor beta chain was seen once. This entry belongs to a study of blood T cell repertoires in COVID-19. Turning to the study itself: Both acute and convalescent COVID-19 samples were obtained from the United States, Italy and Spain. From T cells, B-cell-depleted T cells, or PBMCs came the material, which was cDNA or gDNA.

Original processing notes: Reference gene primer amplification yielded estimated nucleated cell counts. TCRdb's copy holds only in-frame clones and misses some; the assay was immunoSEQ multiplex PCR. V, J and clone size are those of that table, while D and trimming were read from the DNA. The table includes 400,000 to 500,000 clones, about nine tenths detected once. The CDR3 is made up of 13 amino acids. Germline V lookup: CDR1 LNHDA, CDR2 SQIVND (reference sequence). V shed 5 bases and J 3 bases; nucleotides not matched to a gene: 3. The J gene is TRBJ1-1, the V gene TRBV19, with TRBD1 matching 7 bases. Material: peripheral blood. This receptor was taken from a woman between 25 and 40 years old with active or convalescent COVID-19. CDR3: CASSFTGDTEAFF. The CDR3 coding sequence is TGTGCCAGTAGTTTTACAGGGGACACTGAAGCTTTCTTT.